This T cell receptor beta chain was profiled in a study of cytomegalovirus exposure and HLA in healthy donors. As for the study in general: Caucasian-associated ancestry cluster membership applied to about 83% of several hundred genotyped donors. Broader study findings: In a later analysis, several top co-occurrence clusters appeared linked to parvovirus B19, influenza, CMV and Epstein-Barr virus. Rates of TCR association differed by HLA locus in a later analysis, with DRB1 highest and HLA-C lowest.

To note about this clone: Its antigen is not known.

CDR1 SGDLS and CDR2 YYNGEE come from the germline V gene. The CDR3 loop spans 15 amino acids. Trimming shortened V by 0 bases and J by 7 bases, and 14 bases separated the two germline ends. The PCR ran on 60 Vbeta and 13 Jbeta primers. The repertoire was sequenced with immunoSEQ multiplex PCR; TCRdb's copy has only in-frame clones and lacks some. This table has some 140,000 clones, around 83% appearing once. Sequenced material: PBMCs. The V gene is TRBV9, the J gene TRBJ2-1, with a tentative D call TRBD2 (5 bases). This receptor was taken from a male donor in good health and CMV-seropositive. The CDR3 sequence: CASSVGSGLGNEQFF. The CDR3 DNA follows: TGTGCCAGCAGCGTAGGGTCGGGATTAGGTAATGAGCAGTTCTTC.